The T cell receptor beta chain described here comes from a study of cytomegalovirus exposure and HLA in healthy donors (dated by TCRdb to 2016 to 2017). Study-level background: An earlier analysis of 587 of the donors reported approximately 280 Gb of sequence data and around 100 million unique TCR beta sequences obtained from about 179 million T cells. The number of donors typed differed by locus, with 629-630 for A, B, C, DRB1 and DQB1, more than 500 for DQA1, approximately 570 for DPA1, and around 460 for DPB1. A later analysis re-analyzed previously published TCR beta repertoires from 666 donors and added high-resolution HLA genotyping to study TCR occurrence patterns. To predict cytomegalovirus infection status, the study brought together high-throughput TCR immunosequencing, statistical association of individual TCRs with disease status, and machine learning. Among roughly 400 genotyped donors of the cohort, an average of around 240,000 unique TCR beta nucleotide sequences were sequenced per donor, around a sixth of them non-productive. In addition to the first cohort of 500 to 850 subjects, a separate validation cohort of over 90 different subjects was used. A later genetic analysis used genome-wide SNP genotypes for about 60% of the roughly 700 donors, treating that subset as a discovery cohort. The study was designed to test whether signatures of past pathogen exposure could be identified by cataloging public T cell receptors. Both class I and class II loci were covered by HLA typing, at four-digit resolution. Rather than drawing on any new phenotypic data, the later analysis identified candidate immune exposures from TCR beta sequences and the way those sequences occurred across donors. The genetic ancestry cluster associated with self-reported Caucasian donors included approximately 85% of the approximately 400 genotyped donors. To decide whether each TCR beta V gene segment behaved as functional or pseudogenic, an earlier analysis of approximately 620 of the donors relied on high-throughput TCR beta sequencing. An early release that covered 500 to 800 HLA-typed donors contained 250 to 350 gigabases of sequencing data and 65 million to 100 million unique TCR sequences. Alongside the repertoire data, information on donor age, sex, ethnicity and CMV serostatus was compiled. The T cell repertoires of under 700 subjects were profiled by immunosequencing and related to cytomegalovirus serostatus. Every repertoire in the discovery cohort had been generated on one and the same sequencing platform. A few DR-DQ haplotypes were handled as single units for association and clustering because linkage in the cohort was strong. Findings and caveats that apply to the study as a whole: Only TCR beta chains were sequenced in this cohort, and the absence of alpha or paired-chain data limited detectable features. A further reported finding was that TCR beta sequences accurately predicted the HLA-A and HLA-B alleles for most subjects in the first cohort. A later analysis found that TCR association rates varied across HLA loci, with DRB1 alleles showing the most associated TCRs and HLA-C alleles the fewest. Most CMV-associated TCR beta chains appeared to be HLA-restricted in a later analysis, and the HLA associations seemed to be driven largely by CMV exposure. At a false discovery rate of 0.05, a later analysis linked some 18,000 TCR beta sequences to specific HLA alleles. When HLA alleles, especially DR and DQ, strongly co-occurred, TCR associations were difficult to assign to individual alleles. V-gene and J-gene trimming of TCR beta chains was associated with a missense DCLRE1C variant in a later genetic analysis, and the association was replicated in an independent cohort. Because HLA typing was missing for some donors at each locus, association tests included only the typed subset. In vitro tests confirmed that a few of the cytomegalovirus-associated TCR beta chains recognize cytomegalovirus antigens. The presence/absence analyses assumed that sequencing depth was roughly uniform across donors, and that assumption may not be true. Immune exposure information for the cohort was limited to CMV serostatus. The classifier was reported to diagnose cytomegalovirus status with high specificity and sensitivity in both the original and validation cohorts. In a later analysis, several top co-occurrence clusters were reported to appear linked to parvovirus B19, influenza, CMV and Epstein-Barr virus. Most TCR sequences were seen in very few donors, while some public TCRs were found in many individuals. Because the 87-base-pair reads could not distinguish some IMGT-functional V segments, including TRBV6-2 and TRBV6-3, those segments were excluded. Linkage disequilibrium might explain the correlated functional status among segregating V segments, but an unknown experimental factor could not be excluded. Compared with equally common non-associated chains, HLA-associated TCR beta chains in a later analysis were more clonally expanded and had lower generation probabilities. In the study, around 160 TCR beta chains were listed as associated with cytomegalovirus. The earlier analysis of around 600 of the donors excluded over 15 rarely observed V segments, including chromosome 9 orphons, because counts were too low. According to the authors, the approach could potentially be generalized to other disease states and immunological phenotypes. Compared with the approximately 720-donor mean, donors in an Asian-associated ancestry cluster had fewer N-insertions in productive TCRs, according to a later genetic analysis. An earlier analysis of 450 to 750 of the donors showed that most TCR beta V segments appeared in productive rearrangements either about 90% or about 30% of the time, which broadly matched IMGT annotations. A cluster of highly shared sequence variants was judged likely to be a technical artifact of the sequencing pipeline.

On this clone: No antigen is known for it.

The receptor library was made with the immunoSEQ multiplex PCR assay. A mixture of 60 forward primers for TCR Vbeta segments and 13 reverse primers for TCR Jbeta segments was used in the multiplex PCR. A multiplex PCR assay on genomic DNA amplified the CDR3 region of rearranged TCR beta genes. The Illumina HiSeq System was used to sequence the amplified TCR beta libraries as 87-base-pair reads. In the paper's pipeline: A later analysis counted approximately 84 million unique TCR beta chains across the 550 to 700 repertoires, and 10 million to 12 million of these chains were shared by at least two donors. Raw reads were error-corrected and collapsed into unique sequences by a nearest-neighbor algorithm in which closely related sequences were merged to remove PCR and sequencing errors. Alignment of CDR3 sequences to IMGT reference sequences was used to assign V, D and J gene segments. For a sequence to be retained, a match of at least six nucleotides was required to both a V gene segment and a J gene segment. A rearrangement counted as productive if the CDR3 had no stop codons and remained in frame with V and J, and every other rearrangement counted as non-productive. CDR3 was defined according to IMGT convention as the region running from the second conserved V-encoded cysteine to the conserved J-encoded phenylalanine. The earlier analysis of 587 of the donors excluded sequences that lacked an unambiguous match to a single V gene segment. An earlier analysis of several hundred of the donors called V segments functional above 56.7% productive rearrangements and segregating when the between-donor standard deviation exceeded 5%. A statistical classification framework was developed to diagnose cytomegalovirus status using the catalog of TCR beta chain sequences. In a later analysis, V and J genes were assigned by comparing TCR nucleotide sequences against IMGT/GENE-DB human TR gene sequences. The TCRdist pipeline was used in a later analysis to assign CDR3 sequences and most-parsimonious VDJ recombination scenarios. In a later analysis, every TCR beta chain was defined by the combination of its CDR3 amino acid sequence and its V-gene family, and reads without a unique V-gene family were dropped. To address suspected cross-contamination and a sequencing artifact, a later analysis removed a few hundred highly shared, low-generation-probability nucleotide sequences. For each public chain, a later analysis derived a clonal expansion index from normalized ranks of inferred template counts within each repertoire. In a later analysis, generation probabilities were computed with a VDJ recombination model fitted to out-of-frame rearrangements, and the resulting probabilities were checked against IGoR. In a later analysis, TCR-TCR, TCR-HLA and TCR-CMV co-occurrence was scored with hypergeometric tests, and a repertoire-size bias correction was applied to TCR pairs. False discovery rates were estimated in a later analysis by permuting HLA or CMV assignments 20 times. In a later analysis, co-occurring TCRs were grouped with DBSCAN, and TCRdist sequence similarity was added when clustering was performed within HLA-allele-positive subsets. Repertoires with fewer than 30,000 or more than 120,000 public chains, plus five repertoires with anomalous nucleotide sharing, were excluded from co-occurrence clustering. This is the immuneACCESS table as TCRdb keeps it, with only in-frame sequences that have V and J called. A part of the clones is gone; compared with another copy, unresolved V genes explain less than half, and the rest is unexplained. The V and J calls and clone size are taken from that table; D and trimming were inferred from the DNA. The table kept for this sample lists around 200,000 clones. The top ten hold around 0.95% of the sample.

From cysteine to phenylalanine, the CDR3 is 13 amino acids long. The DNA shown is the 39-base CDR3, in frame from base 1. CDR1 and CDR2 are read off the germline V gene (reference sequence) as LNHDA and SQIVND. V is cut back by 7 bases and J by 6 bases, with 5 bases in the junction unmatched. The cohort was made up of about 670 healthy bone marrow donors. At the time of sampling, all cohort members were nominally healthy, though unrecorded immune exposures were likely present. The donor tested CMV seropositive, placing the donor among the approximately 290 seropositive members of the cohort. A peripheral blood sample was collected from each donor, and TCR beta sequencing was performed on peripheral blood mononuclear cells. Genomic DNA was extracted from the blood cell samples with the Qiagen DNeasy Blood Extraction Kit.

Sequenced input: PBMCs. The clonotype comes from a woman in her twenties or thirties in good health and CMV-seropositive. The chain joins TRBV19 to TRBJ1-5; 8 bases in the middle match TRBD1. The DNA sequence reads TGTGCCAGTAAGACAGGGGAGCTTCAGCCCCAGCATTTT. This encodes CASKTGELQPQHF.